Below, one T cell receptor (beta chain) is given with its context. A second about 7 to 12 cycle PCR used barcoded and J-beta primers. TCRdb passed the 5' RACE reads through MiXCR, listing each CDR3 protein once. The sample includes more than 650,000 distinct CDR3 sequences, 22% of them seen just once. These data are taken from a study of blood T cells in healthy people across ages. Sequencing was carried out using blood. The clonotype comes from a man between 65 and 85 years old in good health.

The CDR3: CASSFRVLNTEAFF. The CDR3 bases are TGTGCCAGCAGTTTTCGAGTTCTGAACACTGAAGCTTTCTTT. The rearrangement uses TRBV12-3 or TRBV12-4 and TRBJ1-1; no reliable D call. The CDR3 has 14 residues. V lost 3 bases, J lost 0 bases, and 8 bases lay in between.